Shown below are 17 T cell receptor beta chains from a single sample sequenced in a study of blood T cells in healthy people across ages. Sample-barcoded 5' priming and a J-beta primer mix drove a second PCR of roughly 6 to 12 cycles. TCRdb re-derived calls from the 5' RACE reads in MiXCR, one entry per CDR3 protein. This table has 600,000 to 850,000 distinct CDR3 sequences, around 46% appearing once. Material for sequencing was blood. The receptors stem from a woman between 55 and 75 years old in good health.

This clonotype is a singleton in its sample. A clone one base away is much larger, so this may be a read error. The gene calls are TRBV5-1 and TRBJ2-7; TRBD1 aligns across 8 bases. This CDR3 is 16 amino acids long. CDR1 is SGHRS, CDR2 YFSETQ, per germline. The V gene end was trimmed by 5 bases and the J gene end by 7 bases; junction bases not matched to a gene: 17. In DNA form, the CDR3 reads TGCGCCAGCAGTCCCCTTCCGGGACAGGCTAACAATGAGCAGTACTTC. Its translation is CASSPLPGQANNEQYF.

The DNA of the CDR3 is TGTGCCAGCAGCTTGGGACCGCCAAGGGAGACCCAGTACTTC. Amino acids: CASSLGPPRETQYF. The chain joins TRBV28 to TRBJ2-7; either TRBD1 or TRBD2 may fit D (5 bases each). The J call is uncertain, as TRBJ2-5 better fits the DNA end. Germline values: CDR1 MDHEN, CDR2 SYDVKM. This CDR3 spans 14 amino acids.

The chain uses TRBV7-9 and TRBJ2-6, with no clear D. The germline V and J ends were trimmed by 5 bases and 0 bases, with 14 bases remaining between them. There are 17 residues in the CDR3. The V gene's germline CDR1 is SEHNR and CDR2 FQNEAQ (reference sequence). The CDR3 loop is CASSRRNSFSGANVLTF. The CDR3 bases are TGTGCCAGCAGCCGACGGAATAGCTTCTCTGGGGCCAACGTCCTGACTTTC.

This clonotype was recorded a few times. The chain is built from TRBV7-3 and TRBJ2-6; D is ambiguous. CDR3 length equals 15 residues. V lost 4 bases and J lost 0, with 7 bases in between. In germline, CDR1 is SGHTA, CDR2 FQGTGA. The CDR3 DNA reads TGTGCCAGCAGCTCCCAAAACTCTGGGGCCAACGTCCTGACTTTC. It yields the protein CASSSQNSGANVLTF.

This clonotype was seen ten or more times. V usage is TRBV12-3 or TRBV12-4 and J usage is TRBJ2-1; 10 nucleotides match TRBD2. The CDR3 runs to 18 residues. Germline trimming cut 5 bases from V and 8 bases from J; bases unmatched to any gene: 18. The CDR3 DNA is TGTGCCAGCAGTCCGGGTCGGCTAGCGGGGGAATACCGGTATGAGCAGTTCTTC. Its translation is CASSPGRLAGEYRYEQFF.

The rearrangement links TRBV28 to TRBJ2-1, with D possibly matching TRBD1 (6 bases). Germline CDR1 is MDHEN and CDR2 is SYDVKM. Trimming shortened V by 5 bases and J by 4 bases, and 21 bases separated the two germline ends. The CDR3 length is 17 residues. The CDR3 protein is CASSLTSSGQLYNEQFF. CDR3 DNA: TGTGCCAGCAGTCTCACCTCATCGGGACAACTATACAATGAGCAGTTCTTC. The full variable domain, completed using reference TRBV28 and TRBJ2-1, is DVKVTQSSRYLVKRTGEKVFLECVQDMDHENMFWYRQDPGLGLRLIYFSYDVKMKEKGDIPEGYSVSREKKERFSLILESASTNQTSMYLCASSLTSSGQLYNEQFFGPGTRLTVL.

To note about this clonotype: Possible read error: a much larger clone is one base away. V gene TRBV3-1 combines with J gene TRBJ2-5; TRBD1 is a possible D gene (6 bases). The V gene's germline CDR1 is LGHDT and CDR2 YNNKEL (reference sequence). Trimming stripped 1 base from V and 5 bases from J, with 17 bases between. This CDR3 is built from 16 residues. Here the CDR3 reads CASSQGVGQLRETQYF. CDR3 nucleotide sequence: TGTGCCAGCAGCCAAGGGGTCGGACAGTTGAGGGAGACCCAGTACTTC.

The V gene is TRBV20-1, the J gene TRBJ1-6; D remains unclear. The CDR3 extends over 16 amino acids. Germline V gene data show CDR1 as DFQATT and CDR2 as SNEGSKA (reference sequence). V was cut by 0 bases and J by 7 bases, with 16 bases left in between. CDR3 protein: CSARDLSGGENSPLHF. For the CDR3, the DNA is TGCAGTGCTAGAGATCTCAGTGGCGGGGAAAATTCACCCCTCCACTTT.

This clonotype was seen a handful of times. The rearrangement uses TRBV20-1 and TRBJ1-1, with a tentative D call TRBD1 (6 bases). Trimming left V 5 bases short and J 1 base short, with 11 bases between. This CDR3 contains 13 residues. Germline V CDR1 and CDR2: DFQATT, SNEGSKA (reference sequence). For the CDR3, the DNA is TGCAGTGCTGGGGGCGGGGGGAACACTGAAGCTTTCTTT. This encodes CSAGGGGNTEAFF.

The rearrangement uses TRBV20-1 and TRBJ2-7, with D uncertain. Trimming took off 5 bases at V and 6 bases at J, with 11 bases between the two ends. Per germline, CDR1 DFQATT and CDR2 SNEGSKA (reference sequence). The CDR3 totals 11 residues. This CDR3 reads CSAQRQGEQYF. DNA of the CDR3: TGCAGTGCTCAAAGACAAGGCGAGCAGTACTTC.

The chain employs TRBV2 and TRBJ1-1; D not resolved. The V end was cut by 7 bases, the J end by 4 bases, with 13 bases between. From germline, CDR1 is SNHLY and CDR2 FYNNEI. The CDR3 has 13 amino acids. The chain's CDR3 is CASTQQAGTEAFF. The DNA of the CDR3 is TGTGCCAGCACACAGCAAGCCGGCACTGAAGCTTTCTTT.

The chain links TRBV2 to TRBJ1-1, with D tentatively TRBD1 (5 bases). V lost 6 bases to trimming and J lost 0 bases, with 14 bases between them. This CDR3 is built from 15 residues. Germline V CDR1 and CDR2: SNHLY, FYNNEI. The CDR3 region has the DNA TGTGCCAGCAGGGCACAGGTAGTGTTGAACACTGAAGCTTTCTTT. It yields the protein CASRAQVVLNTEAFF.

V usage is TRBV5-1 and J usage is TRBJ2-3, with TRBD1 matching over 8 bases. Trimming took 4 bases from V and 6 from J; bases not matched to a gene: 10. There are 15 residues in the CDR3. CDR1 and CDR2 from the germline V gene are SGHRS and YFSETQ. The CDR3 loop reads CASSVGQGWADTQYF. CDR3 in DNA: TGCGCCAGCAGCGTAGGACAGGGATGGGCGGATACGCAGTATTTT. The entire variable domain, with the rest obtained from reference TRBV5-1 and TRBJ2-3, is as follows: KAGVTQTPRYLIKTRGQQVTLSCSPISGHRSVSWYQQTPGQGLQFLFEYFSETQRNKGNFPGRFSGRQFSNSRSEMNVSTLELGDSALYLCASSVGQGWADTQYFGPGTRLTVL.

This clonotype was counted a few times. J is TRBJ2-2 and V is TRBV3-1; a weak D match, TRBD2 (5 bases). Looked up from germline, CDR1 is LGHDT and CDR2 is YNNKEL (reference sequence). The CDR3 runs to 14 residues. V lost 0 bases to trimming and J lost 10 bases, with 12 bases between them. CDR3 protein: CASSQDRTAQELFF. The CDR3 DNA sequence: TGTGCCAGCAGCCAAGATAGGACTGCGCAGGAGCTGTTTTTT.

V gene TRBV29-1 combines with J gene TRBJ2-3; TRBD2 matches 9 bases. CDR3 size: 15 residues. Germline-derived CDR1 and CDR2 are SQVTM and ANQGSEA. V trimming: 3 bases; J trimming: 8 bases; junction bases outside the gene matches: 12. For the CDR3, the DNA is TGCAGCGTTGATATAGCGGGAGCGGGTAGGGGTACGCAGTATTTT. This encodes CSVDIAGAGRGTQYF.

In regard to this clonotype: Germline and junction disagree at one end, which may indicate a read error. V and J are TRBV4-1 and TRBJ1-2; D uncertain. The CDR3 covers 16 residues. The germline V gene encodes CDR1 MGHRA and CDR2 YSYEKL. For the CDR3, the DNA is TGCGCCAGTAGCCAAGTACGTTCTGAGTGGGACTATGGCTACACCTTC. This translates into CASSQVRSEWDYGYTF.

The chain has TRBV7-9 and TRBJ2-7; TRBD2 aligns across 10 bases. This CDR3 comprises 16 residues. Looked up from germline, CDR1 is SEHNR and CDR2 is FQNEAQ (reference sequence). Trimming cost V 4 bases and J 7 bases; bases outside gene matches: 13. The CDR3 sequence is CASSYTLAGDYNEQYF. The CDR3 DNA sequence: TGTGCCAGCAGCTACACTCTAGCGGGGGACTACAATGAGCAGTACTTC.